The 10 T cell receptor beta chains below come from one sample, sequenced in a study of blood T cell repertoires in COVID-19. Generated by immunoSEQ multiplex PCR, the TCRdb table keeps only in-frame clones and is missing some. This table has about 200,000 clones, 70% to 90% appearing once. The sample consisted of peripheral blood. Receptor source: a human donor with active or convalescent COVID-19. The donor label of this sample is uncertain.

The rearrangement uses TRBV6-1 and TRBJ1-4, with D possibly being TRBD1 (5 bases). The germline CDR1 and CDR2 sequences are MNHNS and SASEGT. Trimming left V 3 bases short and J 6 bases short, with 11 bases between. The CDR3 is made up of 14 amino acids. In DNA, the CDR3 is TGTGCCAGCAGTGAGGGGCAAGAACATGAAAAACTGTTTTTT. This sequence encodes CASSEGQEHEKLFF.

This chain joins TRBV5-1 and TRBJ2-7, with D uncertain. The CDR3 consists of 14 residues. Trimming stripped 1 base from V and 0 bases from J, with 8 bases between. Germline CDR1 and CDR2: SGHRS and YFSETQ. In DNA form, the CDR3 reads TGCGCCAGCAGCTTGCAGAGAGGCTCCTACGAGCAGTACTTC. This sequence encodes CASSLQRGSYEQYF. The full variable domain, in which reference TRBV5-1 and TRBJ2-7 provide the parts outside the CDR3, is KAGVTQTPRYLIKTRGQQVTLSCSPISGHRSVSWYQQTPGQGLQFLFEYFSETQRNKGNFPGRFSGRQFSNSRSEMNVSTLELGDSALYLCASSLQRGSYEQYFGPGTRLTVT.

This clone was recorded once. The J gene is TRBJ1-2, the V gene TRBV6-5, with a possible D match to TRBD1 (5 bases). The V gene lost 0 bases and the J gene lost 1 base, with 9 bases spanning the gap. This CDR3 is built from 15 residues. Germline values: CDR1 MNHEY, CDR2 SVGAGI. CDR3 bases: TGTGCCAGCAGTTACTCTGGACATGGTAACTATGGCTACACCTTC. Translating it yields CASSYSGHGNYGYTF.

The chain employs TRBV4-1 and TRBJ2-3, with 16 bases lining up with TRBD2. CDR3 length equals 20 residues. Germline V gene data show CDR1 as MGHRA and CDR2 as YSYEKL. V lost 2 bases, J lost 4 bases, and 12 bases stayed unmatched. This CDR3 is CASSQTFPGLAGGPADTQYF. In DNA, the CDR3 is TGCGCCAGCAGCCAAACCTTCCCGGGACTAGCGGGGGGGCCGGCAGATACGCAGTATTTT.

Here the CDR3 reads CASSQVPSGSSYEQYF. Written as DNA, the CDR3 is TGCGCCAGCAGCCAAGTCCCTAGCGGGAGCTCCTACGAGCAGTACTTC. The chain carries TRBV4-1 and TRBJ2-7; 10 bases fit TRBD2. Germline V lookup: CDR1 MGHRA, CDR2 YSYEKL. After removal of 1 base from V and 0 bases from J, the junction contained 3 bases not matched to a gene. This CDR3 spans 16 amino acids.

This clone was seen a few times. The V and J genes are TRBV2 and TRBJ2-1, with D hard to call. This CDR3 region has 11 residues. Trimming took 4 bases from V and 8 from J, leaving 6 bases between them. Germline lookup yields CDR1 SNHLY and CDR2 FYNNEI. The CDR3 region is CASSVQYEQFF. In nucleotides, the CDR3 is TGTGCCAGCAGTGTCCAGTATGAGCAGTTCTTC. Looking up the rest from reference TRBV2 and TRBJ2-1 gives the full variable domain: EPEVTQTPSHQVTQMGQEVILRCVPISNHLYFYWYRQILGQKVEFLVSFYNNEISEKSEIFDDQFSVERPDGSNFTLKIRSTKLEDSAMYFCASSVQYEQFFGPGTRLTVL.

V is TRBV14 and J is TRBJ1-1; D unclear. The CDR3 runs to 12 residues. Per the germline V gene, CDR1 is SGHDN and CDR2 is FVKESK. Deletions cut 1 base from V and 8 bases from J, with 8 bases between. In DNA form, the CDR3 reads TGTGCCAGCAGCCAAGTCGCGGGGGAAGCTTTCTTT. This codes for CASSQVAGEAFF.

The chain employs TRBV5-1 and TRBJ2-3, with D possibly TRBD2 on 6 matching bases. This CDR3 region has 14 residues. V shed 3 bases and J shed 3 bases, with 11 bases lying between them. Germline loops: CDR1 SGHRS, CDR2 YFSETQ. The CDR3 is CASSSGGLTDTQYF. Here the CDR3 DNA reads TGCGCCAGCAGCTCAGGAGGGTTGACAGATACGCAGTATTTT.

The rearrangement joins TRBV7-8 to TRBJ2-4, with 8 positions matching TRBD2. Per germline, CDR1 SGHVS and CDR2 FQNEAQ. V trimming: 1 base; J trimming: 0 bases; junction bases outside the gene matches: 11. CDR3 length: 19 residues. For the CDR3, the DNA is TGTGCCAGCAGCTTAGGGAAGCGGGAGCGTACAGGAGCCAAAAACATTCAGTACTTC. Translated, it gives CASSLGKRERTGAKNIQYF.

Only one count was recorded for this clone. A junction boundary mismatches the germline segment, possibly from a read error. The CDR3 region is CASSLAAGPYNEQFF. DNA of the CDR3: TGTGCTAGCAGCTTAGCAGCGGGCCCTTACAATGAGCAGTTCTTC. V gene TRBV7-7 combines with J gene TRBJ2-1; possible D gene TRBD2, 6 bases. The germline V gene has CDR1 SSHAT and CDR2 FNYEAQ (reference sequence). This CDR3 region has 15 residues.